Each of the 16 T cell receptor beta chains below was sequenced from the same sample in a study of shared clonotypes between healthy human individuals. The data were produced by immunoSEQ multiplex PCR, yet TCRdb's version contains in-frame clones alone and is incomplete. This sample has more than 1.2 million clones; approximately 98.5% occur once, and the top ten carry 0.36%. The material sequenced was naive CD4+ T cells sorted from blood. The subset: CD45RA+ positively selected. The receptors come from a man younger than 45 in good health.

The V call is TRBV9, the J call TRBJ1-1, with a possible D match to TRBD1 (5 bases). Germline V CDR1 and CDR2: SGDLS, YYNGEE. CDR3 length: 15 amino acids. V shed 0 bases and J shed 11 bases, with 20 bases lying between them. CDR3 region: CASSVDPGRENNAFF. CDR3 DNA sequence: TGTGCCAGCAGCGTAGATCCGGGCAGGGAGAATAATGCTTTCTTT.

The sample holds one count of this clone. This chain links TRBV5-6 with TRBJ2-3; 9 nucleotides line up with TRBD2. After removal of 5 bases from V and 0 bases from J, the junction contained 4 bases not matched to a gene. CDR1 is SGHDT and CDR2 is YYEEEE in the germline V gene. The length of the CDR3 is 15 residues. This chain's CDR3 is CASSFSGGSTDTQYF. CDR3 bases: TGTGCCAGCAGTTTTAGCGGGGGAAGCACAGATACGCAGTATTTT.

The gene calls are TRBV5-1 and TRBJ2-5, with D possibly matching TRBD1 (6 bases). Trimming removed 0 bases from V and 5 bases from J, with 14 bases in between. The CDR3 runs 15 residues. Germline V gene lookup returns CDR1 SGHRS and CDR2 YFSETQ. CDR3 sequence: CASSLERPQGETQYF. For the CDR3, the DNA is TGCGCCAGCAGCTTGGAACGGCCGCAGGGGGAGACCCAGTACTTC.

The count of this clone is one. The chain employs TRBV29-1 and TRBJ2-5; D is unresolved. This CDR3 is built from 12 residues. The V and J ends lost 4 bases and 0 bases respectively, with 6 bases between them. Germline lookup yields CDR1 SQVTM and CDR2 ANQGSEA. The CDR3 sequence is CSVGLYQETQYF. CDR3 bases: TGCAGCGTTGGGTTGTACCAAGAGACCCAGTACTTC.

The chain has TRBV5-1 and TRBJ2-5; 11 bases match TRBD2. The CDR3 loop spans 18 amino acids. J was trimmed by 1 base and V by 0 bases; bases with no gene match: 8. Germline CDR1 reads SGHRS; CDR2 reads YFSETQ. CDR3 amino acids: CASSLVRLAGGSQETQYF. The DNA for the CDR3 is TGCGCCAGCAGCTTGGTTCGCTTAGCGGGAGGGAGCCAAGAGACCCAGTACTTC.

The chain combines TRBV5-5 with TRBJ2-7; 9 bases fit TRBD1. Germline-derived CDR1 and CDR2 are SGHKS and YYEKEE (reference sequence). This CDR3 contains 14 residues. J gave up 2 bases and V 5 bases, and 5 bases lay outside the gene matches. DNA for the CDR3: TGTGCCAGCAGTGGGGACAGGGCCGCCTACGAGCAGTACTTC. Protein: CASSGDRAAYEQYF.

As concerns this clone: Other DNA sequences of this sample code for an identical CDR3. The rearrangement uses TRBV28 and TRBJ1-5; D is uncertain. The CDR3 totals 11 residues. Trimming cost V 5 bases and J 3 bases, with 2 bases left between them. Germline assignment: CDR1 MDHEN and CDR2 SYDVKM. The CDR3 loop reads CASSHNQPQHF. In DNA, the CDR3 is TGTGCCAGCAGTCACAATCAGCCCCAGCATTTT.

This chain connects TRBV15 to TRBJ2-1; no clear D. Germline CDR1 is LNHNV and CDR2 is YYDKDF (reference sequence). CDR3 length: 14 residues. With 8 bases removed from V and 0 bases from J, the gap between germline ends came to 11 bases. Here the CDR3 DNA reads TGTGCCACCGGACCGGATCCCTCCTACAATGAGCAGTTCTTC. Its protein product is CATGPDPSYNEQFF.

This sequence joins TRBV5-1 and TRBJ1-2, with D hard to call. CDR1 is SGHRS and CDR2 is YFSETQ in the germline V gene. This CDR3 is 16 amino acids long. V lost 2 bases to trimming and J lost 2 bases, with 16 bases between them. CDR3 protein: CASSFVSDGANYGYTF. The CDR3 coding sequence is TGCGCCAGCAGCTTTGTGTCGGACGGAGCAAACTATGGCTACACCTTC.

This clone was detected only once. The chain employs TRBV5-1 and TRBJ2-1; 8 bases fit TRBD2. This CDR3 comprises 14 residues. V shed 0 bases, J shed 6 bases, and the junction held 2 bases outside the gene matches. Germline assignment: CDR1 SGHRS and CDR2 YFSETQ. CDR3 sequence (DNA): TGCGCCAGCAGCTTGGTAGCGGGACCCAATGAGCAGTTCTTC. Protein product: CASSLVAGPNEQFF. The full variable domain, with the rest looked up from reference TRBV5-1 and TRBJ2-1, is KAGVTQTPRYLIKTRGQQVTLSCSPISGHRSVSWYQQTPGQGLQFLFEYFSETQRNKGNFPGRFSGRQFSNSRSEMNVSTLELGDSALYLCASSLVAGPNEQFFGPGTRLTVL.

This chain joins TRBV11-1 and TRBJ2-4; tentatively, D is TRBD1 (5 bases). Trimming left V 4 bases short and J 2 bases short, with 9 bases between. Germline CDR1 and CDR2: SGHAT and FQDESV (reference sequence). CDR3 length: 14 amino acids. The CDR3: CASSSTATKNIQYF. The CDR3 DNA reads TGTGCCAGCAGCTCGACAGCTACCAAAAACATTCAGTACTTC.

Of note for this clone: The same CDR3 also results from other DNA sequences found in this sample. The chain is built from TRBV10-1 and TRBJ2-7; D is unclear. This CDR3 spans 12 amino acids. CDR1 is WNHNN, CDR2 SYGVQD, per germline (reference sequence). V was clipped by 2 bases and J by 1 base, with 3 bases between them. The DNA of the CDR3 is TGCGCCAGCAGTGAGGGATCCTACGAGCAGTACTTC. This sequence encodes CASSEGSYEQYF.

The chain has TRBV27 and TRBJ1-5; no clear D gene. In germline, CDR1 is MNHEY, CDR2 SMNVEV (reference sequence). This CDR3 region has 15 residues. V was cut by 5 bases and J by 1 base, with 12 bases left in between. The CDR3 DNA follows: TGTGCCAGCAGTACCGGACTGGGGAGCAATCAGCCCCAGCATTTT. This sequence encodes CASSTGLGSNQPQHF.

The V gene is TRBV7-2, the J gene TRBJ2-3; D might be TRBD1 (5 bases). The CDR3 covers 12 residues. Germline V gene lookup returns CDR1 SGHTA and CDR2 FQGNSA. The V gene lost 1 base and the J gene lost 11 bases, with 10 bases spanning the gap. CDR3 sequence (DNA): TGTGCCAGCAGCTTAGGGGTTAGGGGGCAGTATTTT. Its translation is CASSLGVRGQYF.

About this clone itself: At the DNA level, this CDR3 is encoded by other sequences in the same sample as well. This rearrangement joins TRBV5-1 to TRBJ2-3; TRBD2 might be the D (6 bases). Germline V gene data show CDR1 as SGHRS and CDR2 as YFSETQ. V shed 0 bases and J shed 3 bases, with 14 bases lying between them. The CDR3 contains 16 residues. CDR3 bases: TGCGCCAGCAGCTTGGCGGTTACCGGGGGTACAGATACGCAGTATTTT. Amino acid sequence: CASSLAVTGGTDTQYF.

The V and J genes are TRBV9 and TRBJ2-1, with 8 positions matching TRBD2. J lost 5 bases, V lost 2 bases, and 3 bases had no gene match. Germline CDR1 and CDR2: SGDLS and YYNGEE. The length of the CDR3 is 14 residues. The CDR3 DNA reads TGTGCCAGCAGCGTTAGCGGGACTAACAATGAGCAGTTCTTC. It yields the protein CASSVSGTNNEQFF. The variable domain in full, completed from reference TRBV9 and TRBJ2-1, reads DSGVTQTPKHLITATGQRVTLRCSPRSGDLSVYWYQQSLDQGLQFLIQYYNGEERAKGNILERFSAQQFPDLHSELNLSSLELGDSALYFCASSVSGTNNEQFFGPGTRLTVL.